A selection of T cell receptor beta chains follows, all from one sample in a study of blood T cell repertoires in COVID-19. Clones were read by immunoSEQ multiplex PCR, and TCRdb kept only the in-frame ones, dropping some. The repertoire has some 140,000 clones, more than 75% of them found once; the top ten carry less than 2.5%. The specimen was peripheral blood. These receptors were collected from a man in his fifties or sixties with active COVID-19. CDR3s leave out the opening cysteine and the closing phenylalanine or tryptophan. Each record gives: D gene, V gene, CDR3 protein. The D gene is left open where the match is weak.

TRBD2 TRBV5-1 ASNSRGGTDTQY
TRBD1 TRBV6-5 ASTRDRATGELF
NA TRBV7-8 ASSPQGLEAF
TRBD1 TRBV6-5 ASSFRTGAADTQY
TRBD1 TRBV19 ASRISTGGPGYT
NA TRBV6-5 ASSPRVQGNYGYT
TRBD1 TRBV18 ASSPQGGQIDEQF
TRBD2 TRBV3-1/TRBV3-2 ASSQGLAGLYEQY
TRBD1 TRBV20-1 SASNRGGVQPQH
TRBD1 TRBV10-3 AIRLVKEGQSSGNTIY
TRBD1 TRBV7-2 ASSPDRARYGYT
TRBD1 TRBV9 ASSVGQGAYRETQY
TRBD1 TRBV6-4 ASDRGRTYEQY
NA TRBV3-1/TRBV3-2 ASSQETSASGTDTQY
TRBD1 TRBV3-1/TRBV3-2 ASSPTGTGTDTQY
NA TRBV18 ASSPEVNTEAF
NA TRBV7-8 ASTFGTGPNQPQH
NA TRBV2 AILTEGGSSYNEQF
TRBD1 TRBV5-1 ASSRGGLGNEQF
TRBD1 TRBV6-5 ASRTGQGIRHEQF
NA TRBV2 ASSEGDTYGYT
NA TRBV4-2 ASSQDSARTNYGYT
NA TRBV3-1/TRBV3-2 ASSQDVRRRGYT
TRBD1 TRBV19 ASSIGTGTYEQY
NA TRBV9 ASSPQGNEQF
NA TRBV28 ASSWDISRSYEQY
TRBD2 TRBV2 ASIGTSGEAQY
TRBD1 TRBV19 ASSTSGQGANTEAF
TRBD2 TRBV5-5 ASSSRLAGVTDTQY
TRBD1 TRBV5-4 ASSWTGATNEKLF
TRBD2 TRBV29-1 SVEGGERGRVPNIQY
NA TRBV6-5 ASRRGRARTEAF
TRBD1 TRBV5-4 ASTLFEGARDGYT
TRBD1 TRBV19 ASSQGKGYGYT
TRBD2 TRBV6-5 ASRRGGSGANVLT
NA TRBV12-3/TRBV12-4 ASSSTGYEQY
TRBD1 TRBV27 ASSLWTGAEKLF
TRBD1 TRBV3-1/TRBV3-2 ASSRTGGSQPQH
NA TRBV19 ASSIRVGELF
NA TRBV25-1 ASSVSGGYEQY
NA TRBV9 ASSVFPGVRNTQY
NA TRBV6-5 ASSPWAATSAEQF
TRBD1 TRBV7-9 ASRPGTDLYEQY
NA TRBV18 ASSTQGTPSGNTIY